This section outlines one TCR beta chain sequence together with its context. Losses at the gene ends were 2 bases for V and 6 bases for J; bases not matched to a gene: 7. CDR1 is KGHSY and CDR2 is FQNENV in the germline V gene. The CDR3 runs 16 residues. TCRdb keeps only in-frame clones here, not all; method: immunoSEQ multiplex PCR. The sample lists some 66,000 clones, 90% to 95% occurring once. The sample comes from a study of blood T cell repertoires in COVID-19. Study-wide background: COVID-19 samples, acute and convalescent, were from the United States, Italy and Spain. T cells, B-cell-depleted T cells, or PBMCs provided the cDNA or gDNA that served as material.

The sequence derives from a human donor in a cohort sampled during active COVID-19. The sequenced material came from peripheral blood. This chain connects TRBV16 to TRBJ1-4; TRBD1 agrees at 9 bases. CDR3 sequence reads: CASSQTNRGLDEKLFF. CDR3 bases: TGTGCCAGCAGCCAAACAAACAGGGGGCTAGATGAAAAACTGTTTTTT.